The rows below give T cell receptor beta chains drawn from one sample of a study of blood T cell repertoires in COVID-19. Sequencing used immunoSEQ multiplex PCR; TCRdb keeps in-frame clones, though not all of them. The table includes about 110,000 clones, 89% detected once. The sequenced sample consisted of peripheral blood. All receptors derive from a man in his forties with active or convalescent COVID-19. Each CDR3 is given with its conserved first and last residue. A D gene is named only where the DNA matches it firmly. Clone size appears in some rows only: once, few, many, or a class for an expanded clone.

v_gene: TRBV24-1
j_gene: TRBJ2-2
len: 15
d_gene: .
abundance: .
CDR3aa: CATSEPRGNTGELFF
CDR3nt: TGTGCCACCAGTGAACCCCGGGGGAACACCGGGGAGCTGTTTTTT

v_gene: TRBV9
j_gene: TRBJ2-7
len: 15
d_gene: .
abundance: .
CDR3aa: CASSIAGTQPYEQYF
CDR3nt: TGTGCCAGCAGCATCGCCGGGACACAACCCTACGAGCAGTACTTC

v_gene: TRBV18
j_gene: TRBJ1-1
len: 14
d_gene: .
abundance: .
CDR3aa: CASSPPGRGTEAFF
CDR3nt: TGTGCCAGCTCACCACCGGGGAGGGGCACTGAAGCTTTCTTT

v_gene: TRBV13
j_gene: TRBJ2-1
len: 21
d_gene: TRBD2
abundance: once
CDR3aa: CASSRSPGTSGMGGNRDEQFF
CDR3nt: TGTGCCAGCAGTCGCTCCCCCGGGACTAGCGGGATGGGGGGGAATAGAGATGAGCAGTTCTTC

v_gene: TRBV10-2
j_gene: TRBJ1-5
len: 14
d_gene: .
abundance: once
CDR3aa: CASSFGQSNQPQHF
CDR3nt: TGCGCCAGCAGTTTCGGACAGAGCAATCAGCCCCAGCATTTT

v_gene: TRBV27
j_gene: TRBJ2-7
len: 13
d_gene: .
abundance: .
CDR3aa: CASSLWPAYEQYF
CDR3nt: TGTGCCAGCAGTTTATGGCCAGCCTACGAGCAGTACTTC

v_gene: TRBV23-1
j_gene: TRBJ2-3
len: 18
d_gene: .
abundance: .
CDR3aa: CASSLIFGGPDCTDTQYF
CDR3nt: TGCGCCAGCAGTCTGATTTTCGGCGGTCCCGATTGCACAGATACGCAGTATTTT

v_gene: TRBV19
j_gene: TRBJ1-5
len: 16
d_gene: TRBD1
abundance: .
CDR3aa: CASSPDLDRGFQPQHF
CDR3nt: TGTGCCAGTAGTCCTGATCTGGACAGGGGGTTTCAGCCCCAGCATTTT

v_gene: TRBV20-1
j_gene: TRBJ2-5
len: 10
d_gene: .
abundance: once
CDR3aa: CSALQETQYF
CDR3nt: TGCAGTGCTCTCCAAGAGACCCAGTACTTC

v_gene: TRBV5-6
j_gene: TRBJ2-5
len: 15
d_gene: TRBD2
abundance: .
CDR3aa: CASSFGTSGLETQYF
CDR3nt: TGTGCCAGCAGCTTTGGGACTAGCGGGTTAGAGACCCAGTACTTC

v_gene: TRBV19
j_gene: TRBJ2-3
len: 13
d_gene: .
abundance: .
CDR3aa: CASRERGTDTQYF
CDR3nt: TGTGCCAGTAGAGAGCGGGGCACAGATACGCAGTATTTT

v_gene: TRBV3-1/TRBV3-2
j_gene: TRBJ1-1
len: 14
d_gene: TRBD1
abundance: .
CDR3aa: CASSPRGLNTEAFF
CDR3nt: TGTGCCAGCAGCCCCAGGGGGTTGAACACTGAAGCTTTCTTT

v_gene: TRBV28
j_gene: TRBJ2-5
len: 15
d_gene: TRBD1
abundance: few
CDR3aa: CASGRTGPGRETQYF
CDR3nt: TGTGCCAGCGGTAGGACAGGGCCTGGGCGAGAGACCCAGTACTTC

v_gene: TRBV18
j_gene: TRBJ2-7
len: 14
d_gene: .
abundance: .
CDR3aa: CASSPPGAPYEQYF
CDR3nt: TGTGCCAGCTCACCACCAGGGGCCCCCTACGAGCAGTACTTC

v_gene: TRBV5-4
j_gene: TRBJ1-3
len: 14
d_gene: .
abundance: .
CDR3aa: CASHSRVGGNTIYF
CDR3nt: TGTGCCAGCCATTCGAGGGTGGGTGGAAACACCATATATTTT

v_gene: TRBV5-4
j_gene: TRBJ1-2
len: 14
d_gene: .
abundance: .
CDR3aa: CASSLLAGEGGYTF
CDR3nt: TGTGCCAGCAGCTTGTTGGCAGGGGAGGGTGGCTACACCTTC

v_gene: TRBV6-5
j_gene: TRBJ2-7
len: 12
d_gene: .
abundance: .
CDR3aa: CASRRGGGEQYF
CDR3nt: TGTGCCAGCAGGCGGGGAGGGGGCGAGCAGTACTTC

v_gene: TRBV27
j_gene: TRBJ1-1
len: 14
d_gene: TRBD1
abundance: .
CDR3aa: CASSWGQGDTEAFF
CDR3nt: TGTGCCAGCAGCTGGGGACAGGGGGACACTGAAGCTTTCTTT

v_gene: TRBV5-1
j_gene: TRBJ2-7
len: 13
d_gene: .
abundance: .
CDR3aa: CASNGGSSYEQYF
CDR3nt: TGCGCCAGCAATGGCGGGTCCTCCTACGAGCAGTACTTC

v_gene: TRBV4-3
j_gene: TRBJ2-5
len: 18
d_gene: TRBD2
abundance: .
CDR3aa: CASSQDGTSGRYGGTQYF
CDR3nt: TGCGCCAGCAGCCAAGATGGTACTAGCGGGAGGTACGGGGGGACCCAGTACTTC

v_gene: TRBV7-2
j_gene: TRBJ2-7
len: 14
d_gene: TRBD1
abundance: .
CDR3aa: CASSLNRGRHEQYF
CDR3nt: TGTGCCAGCAGCTTAAACAGGGGGCGACACGAGCAGTACTTC

v_gene: TRBV5-8
j_gene: TRBJ2-2
len: 17
d_gene: .
abundance: .
CDR3aa: CASSPFGHTSNTGELFF
CDR3nt: TGTGCCAGCAGCCCATTCGGACACACAAGCAACACCGGGGAGCTGTTTTTT

v_gene: TRBV28
j_gene: TRBJ1-3
len: 15
d_gene: .
abundance: .
CDR3aa: CASSFRQNSGNTIYF
CDR3nt: TGTGCCAGCAGTTTTCGACAGAACTCTGGAAACACCATATATTTT

v_gene: TRBV9
j_gene: TRBJ1-4
len: 16
d_gene: TRBD1
abundance: .
CDR3aa: CASSVGSGTGLGKLFF
CDR3nt: TGTGCCAGCAGCGTAGGTTCCGGGACAGGGCTCGGAAAACTGTTTTTT

v_gene: TRBV29-1
j_gene: TRBJ2-7
len: 13
d_gene: .
abundance: .
CDR3aa: CSAGGGGPYEQYF
CDR3nt: TGCAGCGCTGGAGGGGGAGGGCCTTACGAGCAGTACTTC

v_gene: TRBV7-2
j_gene: TRBJ2-2
len: 16
d_gene: .
abundance: .
CDR3aa: CASSWRAAGGTGELFF
CDR3nt: TGTGCCAGCAGCTGGCGGGCGGCAGGGGGGACCGGGGAGCTGTTTTTT

v_gene: TRBV24-1
j_gene: TRBJ2-3
len: 15
d_gene: TRBD1
abundance: .
CDR3aa: CATSDPDRGSDTQYF
CDR3nt: TGTGCCACCAGTGACCCGGACAGGGGGTCAGATACGCAGTATTTT

v_gene: TRBV5-4
j_gene: TRBJ2-1
len: 16
d_gene: TRBD2
abundance: .
CDR3aa: CASSPPRGGTGNEQFF
CDR3nt: TGTGCCAGCAGCCCCCCCCGGGGGGGGACTGGAAATGAGCAGTTCTTC

v_gene: TRBV24-1
j_gene: TRBJ2-3
len: 15
d_gene: TRBD1
abundance: .
CDR3aa: CATSAPTGSADTQYF
CDR3nt: TGTGCCACCAGTGCTCCGACAGGGAGTGCAGATACGCAGTATTTT

v_gene: TRBV6-2/TRBV6-3
j_gene: TRBJ2-7
len: 14
d_gene: TRBD2
abundance: .
CDR3aa: CASSLTSGTYEQYF
CDR3nt: TGTGCCAGCAGCTTGACTAGCGGGACATACGAGCAGTACTTC

v_gene: TRBV5-6
j_gene: TRBJ1-2
len: 15
d_gene: TRBD1
abundance: .
CDR3aa: CASSSRQGNNYGYTF
CDR3nt: TGTGCCAGCAGCTCACGACAGGGGAATAACTATGGCTACACCTTC

v_gene: TRBV18
j_gene: TRBJ1-5
len: 15
d_gene: .
abundance: .
CDR3aa: CASSGGGHLNQPQHF
CDR3nt: TGTGCCAGCTCCGGGGGGGGACATCTCAATCAGCCCCAGCATTTT

v_gene: TRBV5-4
j_gene: TRBJ2-3
len: 14
d_gene: .
abundance: .
CDR3aa: CASSPGTSTDTQYF
CDR3nt: TGTGCCAGCAGCCCCGGGACTAGCACAGATACGCAGTATTTT

v_gene: TRBV30
j_gene: TRBJ2-5
len: 13
d_gene: TRBD1
abundance: once
CDR3aa: CAWSGDRGQTQYF
CDR3nt: TGTGCCTGGAGTGGGGACAGGGGACAGACCCAGTACTTC

v_gene: TRBV12-5
j_gene: TRBJ1-1
len: 14
d_gene: .
abundance: .
CDR3aa: CASGLANLNTEAFF
CDR3nt: TGTGCTAGTGGTTTGGCTAACCTGAACACTGAAGCTTTCTTT

v_gene: TRBV11-2
j_gene: TRBJ2-2
len: 15
d_gene: .
abundance: .
CDR3aa: CASSLGGGNTGELFF
CDR3nt: TGTGCCAGCAGCTTAGGAGGGGGGAACACCGGGGAGCTGTTTTTT

v_gene: TRBV5-4
j_gene: TRBJ1-5
len: 17
d_gene: .
abundance: .
CDR3aa: CASSLSPSQGGNQPQHF
CDR3nt: TGTGCCAGCAGCCTCTCACCCTCACAGGGCGGCAATCAGCCCCAGCATTTT

v_gene: TRBV6-2/TRBV6-3
j_gene: TRBJ2-3
len: 15
d_gene: TRBD2
abundance: once
CDR3aa: CASSSSGRGSDTQYF
CDR3nt: TGTGCCAGCAGTTCTAGCGGGAGAGGGTCAGATACGCAGTATTTT

v_gene: TRBV5-1
j_gene: TRBJ2-3
len: 14
d_gene: .
abundance: few
CDR3aa: CASSYQTGTDTQYF
CDR3nt: TGCGCCAGCAGCTATCAGACAGGTACAGATACGCAGTATTTT

v_gene: TRBV6-4
j_gene: TRBJ2-3
len: 16
d_gene: .
abundance: .
CDR3aa: CASSSELVRSTDTQYF
CDR3nt: TGTGCCAGCAGTTCCGAACTAGTAAGGTCCACAGATACGCAGTATTTT

v_gene: TRBV10-2
j_gene: TRBJ2-7
len: 16
d_gene: .
abundance: .
CDR3aa: CASSGTRQGAFYEQYF
CDR3nt: TGCGCCAGCAGTGGGACTAGGCAGGGGGCTTTCTACGAGCAGTACTTC

v_gene: TRBV9
j_gene: TRBJ2-6
len: 16
d_gene: .
abundance: .
CDR3aa: CASSANQGSGANVLTF
CDR3nt: TGTGCCAGCAGCGCAAATCAGGGCTCTGGGGCCAACGTCCTGACTTTC

v_gene: TRBV4-1
j_gene: TRBJ1-1
len: 18
d_gene: .
abundance: .
CDR3aa: CASSQGPTATHLNTEAFF
CDR3nt: TGCGCCAGCAGCCAAGGGCCGACAGCCACCCATTTGAACACTGAAGCTTTCTTT

v_gene: TRBV11-2
j_gene: TRBJ2-5
len: 13
d_gene: TRBD1
abundance: .
CDR3aa: CASRGTGGETQYF
CDR3nt: TGTGCCAGCAGGGGAACAGGGGGAGAGACCCAGTACTTC

v_gene: TRBV5-1
j_gene: TRBJ2-7
len: 15
d_gene: TRBD2
abundance: .
CDR3aa: CASSLLTSGRDEQYF
CDR3nt: TGCGCCAGCAGCCTTCTGACTAGCGGGAGGGACGAGCAGTACTTC

v_gene: TRBV19
j_gene: TRBJ1-4
len: 14
d_gene: TRBD1
abundance: once
CDR3aa: CASSIPTGSEKLFF
CDR3nt: TGTGCCAGTAGTATCCCGACAGGGAGTGAAAAACTGTTTTTT

v_gene: TRBV2
j_gene: TRBJ1-1
len: 14
d_gene: TRBD1
abundance: .
CDR3aa: CASTPDRVYTEAFF
CDR3nt: TGTGCCAGCACTCCTGACAGGGTATACACTGAAGCTTTCTTT

v_gene: TRBV7-2
j_gene: TRBJ1-1
len: 14
d_gene: .
abundance: .
CDR3aa: CASSFRVLNTEAFF
CDR3nt: TGTGCCAGCAGCTTCCGGGTCTTGAACACTGAAGCTTTCTTT

v_gene: TRBV5-1
j_gene: TRBJ2-2
len: 16
d_gene: TRBD2
abundance: .
CDR3aa: CASSGTSGRYIGELFF
CDR3nt: TGCGCCAGCAGCGGGACTAGCGGGAGATATATCGGGGAGCTGTTTTTT

v_gene: TRBV7-3
j_gene: TRBJ2-2
len: 13
d_gene: .
abundance: .
CDR3aa: CASSLTSDATLFF
CDR3nt: TGTGCCAGCAGCTTAACTAGCGACGCTACGCTGTTTTTT

v_gene: TRBV28
j_gene: TRBJ2-3
len: 17
d_gene: .
abundance: .
CDR3aa: CASSFLGAGGSTDTQYF
CDR3nt: TGTGCCAGCAGTTTCCTTGGGGCAGGGGGGAGCACAGATACGCAGTATTTT

v_gene: TRBV2
j_gene: TRBJ2-1
len: 15
d_gene: TRBD2
abundance: .
CDR3aa: CASSPGLAGLDEQFF
CDR3nt: TGTGCCAGCAGTCCGGGACTAGCGGGGTTGGATGAGCAGTTCTTC

v_gene: TRBV7-2
j_gene: TRBJ2-7
len: 15
d_gene: TRBD1
abundance: .
CDR3aa: CASSSGKGASYEQYF
CDR3nt: TGTGCCAGCAGCTCCGGGAAGGGGGCCTCCTACGAGCAGTACTTC

v_gene: TRBV9
j_gene: TRBJ1-2
len: 14
d_gene: .
abundance: .
CDR3aa: CASSPVQSNYGYTF
CDR3nt: TGTGCCAGCAGCCCGGTCCAATCGAACTATGGCTACACCTTC

v_gene: TRBV12-1
j_gene: TRBJ2-5
len: 17
d_gene: .
abundance: .
CDR3aa: CASSSPAGTGVVETQYF
CDR3nt: TGTGCCAGCAGCTCACCCGCCGGGACAGGGGTCGTCGAGACCCAGTACTTC